Listed below are T cell receptor beta chains from one sample, sequenced in a study of shared clonotypes between healthy human individuals. Produced via immunoSEQ multiplex PCR; TCRdb's table is partial and in-frame only. Of about 580,000 clones in the sample, roughly 98% are singletons; the top ten hold 0.3%. The sequencing input was naive CD8+ T cells sorted from blood. The receptors stem from a man younger than 45 in good health. Both conserved end residues are part of each CDR3. D genes are given only for firm matches. Not every row has a clone size; where given, it reads once, few, many or a size class.

d_gene: NA; abundance: NA; v_gene: TRBV10-1; j_gene: TRBJ2-1; CDR3aa: CASSEVGTNGYNEQFF; CDR3nt: TGCGCCAGCAGTGAGGTAGGGACAAATGGGTACAATGAGCAGTTCTTC
d_gene: NA; abundance: once; v_gene: TRBV15; j_gene: TRBJ1-5; CDR3aa: CATGGQPQHF; CDR3nt: TGTGCCACCGGGGGTCAGCCCCAGCATTTT
d_gene: TRBD1; abundance: NA; v_gene: TRBV7-9; j_gene: TRBJ1-2; CDR3aa: CASSSDRAHYGYTF; CDR3nt: TGTGCCAGCAGCTCCGACAGGGCTCACTATGGCTACACCTTC
d_gene: NA; abundance: NA; v_gene: TRBV6-6; j_gene: TRBJ1-1; CDR3aa: CASRSIDVNTEAFF; CDR3nt: TGTGCCAGCCGGAGTATTGACGTGAACACTGAAGCTTTCTTT
d_gene: TRBD2; abundance: NA; v_gene: TRBV7-9; j_gene: TRBJ2-5; CDR3aa: CASSPLAGREEAQYF; CDR3nt: TGTGCCAGCAGCCCGCTAGCGGGGAGGGAGGAGGCCCAGTACTTC
d_gene: TRBD2; abundance: NA; v_gene: TRBV7-7; j_gene: TRBJ2-3; CDR3aa: CASSPILAGTTDTQYF; CDR3nt: TGTGCTAGCAGCCCAATCCTAGCGGGAACCACAGATACGCAGTATTTT
d_gene: TRBD2; abundance: NA; v_gene: TRBV11-2; j_gene: TRBJ2-1; CDR3aa: CASSFSAGKEGEQFF; CDR3nt: TGTGCCAGCAGCTTTTCAGCGGGAAAGGAGGGTGAGCAGTTCTTC
d_gene: TRBD1; abundance: NA; v_gene: TRBV19; j_gene: TRBJ2-7; CDR3aa: CASSDTWTGGLVEQYF; CDR3nt: TGTGCCAGTAGTGACACTTGGACAGGGGGGTTGGTCGAGCAGTACTTC
d_gene: TRBD2; abundance: NA; v_gene: TRBV7-9; j_gene: TRBJ2-7; CDR3aa: CASSHDPTSGRDYEQYF; CDR3nt: TGTGCCAGCAGCCACGATCCCACTAGCGGGAGGGACTACGAGCAGTACTTC
d_gene: NA; abundance: once; v_gene: TRBV14; j_gene: TRBJ2-2; CDR3aa: CASSQVPAGPGELFF; CDR3nt: TGTGCCAGCAGCCAAGTTCCAGCAGGACCCGGGGAGCTGTTTTTT
d_gene: TRBD2; abundance: NA; v_gene: TRBV4-3; j_gene: TRBJ2-2; CDR3aa: CASSQDLIGRTSGYTGELFF; CDR3nt: TGCGCCAGCAGCCAAGATCTGATCGGAAGGACTAGCGGATACACCGGGGAGCTGTTTTTT
d_gene: TRBD2; abundance: NA; v_gene: TRBV15; j_gene: TRBJ2-3; CDR3aa: CATSRGTSESTDTQYF; CDR3nt: TGTGCCACCAGCAGAGGGACTAGCGAGTCGACAGATACGCAGTATTTT
d_gene: NA; abundance: NA; v_gene: TRBV7-9; j_gene: TRBJ2-7; CDR3aa: CASSSLYEQYF; CDR3nt: TGTGCCAGCAGCTCTTTGTACGAGCAGTACTTC
d_gene: NA; abundance: NA; v_gene: TRBV27; j_gene: TRBJ1-2; CDR3aa: CASSLRPTGGYTF; CDR3nt: TGTGCCAGCAGTTTAAGGCCCACGGGTGGCTACACCTTC
d_gene: TRBD1; abundance: NA; v_gene: TRBV18; j_gene: TRBJ2-7; CDR3aa: CASSPPLTGTGINEQYF; CDR3nt: TGTGCCAGCTCACCACCGTTGACCGGGACAGGGATTAACGAGCAGTACTTC
d_gene: NA; abundance: NA; v_gene: TRBV6-1; j_gene: TRBJ2-6; CDR3aa: CASSDWGSGANVLTF; CDR3nt: TGTGCCAGCAGCGACTGGGGCTCTGGGGCCAACGTCCTGACTTTC
d_gene: NA; abundance: NA; v_gene: TRBV7-9; j_gene: TRBJ1-2; CDR3aa: CASSGTNYGYTF; CDR3nt: TGTGCCAGCAGCGGTACTAACTATGGCTACACCTTC
d_gene: NA; abundance: NA; v_gene: TRBV9; j_gene: TRBJ1-2; CDR3aa: CASSSPGEALSYGYTF; CDR3nt: TGTGCCAGCAGCTCTCCCGGTGAGGCCCTTTCCTATGGCTACACCTTC
d_gene: TRBD2; abundance: once; v_gene: TRBV9; j_gene: TRBJ2-3; CDR3aa: CASSVEAGGTDTQYF; CDR3nt: TGTGCCAGCAGCGTAGAAGCGGGAGGCACAGATACGCAGTATTTT
d_gene: TRBD1; abundance: once; v_gene: TRBV5-4; j_gene: TRBJ2-3; CDR3aa: CASSYWTGDTQYF; CDR3nt: TGTGCCAGCAGCTACTGGACAGGGGATACGCAGTATTTT
d_gene: NA; abundance: NA; v_gene: TRBV14; j_gene: TRBJ2-7; CDR3aa: CASSRIAGTDNYEQYF; CDR3nt: TGTGCCAGCAGTCGGATAGCCGGGACGGACAACTACGAGCAGTACTTC
d_gene: TRBD1; abundance: NA; v_gene: TRBV4-1; j_gene: TRBJ1-5; CDR3aa: CASSPSPGTGGVQPQHF; CDR3nt: TGCGCCAGCAGCCCATCACCCGGGACAGGGGGCGTTCAGCCCCAGCATTTT
d_gene: NA; abundance: few; v_gene: TRBV19; j_gene: TRBJ2-7; CDR3aa: CASSPKLVGYYEQYF; CDR3nt: TGTGCCAGTAGTCCAAAACTGGTCGGTTACTACGAGCAGTACTTC
d_gene: TRBD1; abundance: NA; v_gene: TRBV11-2; j_gene: TRBJ2-7; CDR3aa: CASSPNPGGYEQYF; CDR3nt: TGTGCCAGCAGCCCCAACCCAGGGGGCTACGAGCAGTACTTC
d_gene: NA; abundance: NA; v_gene: TRBV29-1; j_gene: TRBJ2-1; CDR3aa: CSVVPRLGRDKFF; CDR3nt: TGCAGCGTTGTCCCCCGACTAGGTAGGGATAAGTTCTTC